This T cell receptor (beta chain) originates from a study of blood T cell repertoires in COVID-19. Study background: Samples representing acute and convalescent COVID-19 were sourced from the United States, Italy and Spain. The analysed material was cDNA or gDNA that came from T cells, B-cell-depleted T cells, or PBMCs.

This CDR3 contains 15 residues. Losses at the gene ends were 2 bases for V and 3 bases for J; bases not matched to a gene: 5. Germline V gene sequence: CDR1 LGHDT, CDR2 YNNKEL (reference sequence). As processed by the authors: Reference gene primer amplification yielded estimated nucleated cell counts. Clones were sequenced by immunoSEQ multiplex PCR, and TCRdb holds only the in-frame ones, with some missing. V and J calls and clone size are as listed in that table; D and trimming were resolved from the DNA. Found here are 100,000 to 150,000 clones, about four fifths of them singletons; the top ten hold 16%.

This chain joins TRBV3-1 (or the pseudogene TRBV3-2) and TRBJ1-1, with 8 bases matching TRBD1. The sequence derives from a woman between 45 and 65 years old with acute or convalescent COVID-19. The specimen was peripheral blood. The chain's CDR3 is CASSQQDRVDTEAFF. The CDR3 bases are TGTGCCAGCAGCCAACAGGACAGGGTGGACACTGAAGCTTTCTTT.